This T cell receptor (beta chain) was sequenced during a study of cytomegalovirus exposure and HLA in healthy donors. Study findings and constraints: As immune exposure information, only CMV serostatus was available. A link between a missense DCLRE1C variant and TCR beta V- and J-gene trimming emerged from a later analysis.

The V gene's germline CDR1 is LNHDA and CDR2 SQIVND (reference sequence). V was pared by 6 bases and J by 4 bases, with 7 bases of the junction left unmatched. The length of the CDR3 is 15 residues. As concerns this clone: Its antigen is unidentified.

The PCR was carried out with 60 Vbeta primers and 13 Jbeta primers. TCRdb keeps only in-frame clones here, not all; method: immunoSEQ multiplex PCR. The sample carries roughly 190,000 clones, about 69% recorded once. The chain has TRBV19 and TRBJ1-3; 9 nucleotides match TRBD1. The specimen sequenced was PBMCs. The sequence derives from a man aged 30 to 45 in good health and CMV-seropositive. The CDR3 is CASRQGAFSGNTIYF. DNA of the CDR3: TGTGCCAGTAGACAGGGGGCCTTTTCCGGAAACACCATATATTTT. The full variable domain, its missing parts supplied by reference TRBV19 and TRBJ1-3, is DGGITQSPKYLFRKEGQNVTLSCEQNLNHDAMYWYRQDPGQGLRLIYYSQIVNDFQKGDIAEGYSVSREKKESFPLTVTSAQKNPTAFYLCASRQGAFSGNTIYFGEGSWLTVV.